A selection of T cell receptor beta chains follows, all from one sample in a study of control samples from healthy donors and cancer patients. TCRdb keeps only in-frame clones here, not all; method: immunoSEQ multiplex PCR. This table has 130,000 or so clones, 85% to 95% appearing once. Specimen: PBMCs. The receptors here all came from a man aged 55 to 70 with colorectal cancer. Both conserved end residues are part of each CDR3. A D gene is named only where the DNA matches it firmly. Size values are once, few and many counts, or a class for expanded clones, and some rows have none.

J gene	V gene	D gene	clone size	CDR3 DNA	CDR3 protein
TRBJ2-7	TRBV6-5	NA	NA	TGTGCCAGCAGTTACCTCGGACAGAGCTACGAGCAGTACTTC	CASSYLGQSYEQYF
TRBJ1-2	TRBV6-5	NA	NA	TGTGCCAGCAGTAGGCAGTGGGGTCGTGGCTACACCTTC	CASSRQWGRGYTF
TRBJ1-6	TRBV30	NA	NA	TGTGCCTGGACGGGTAATAGATCACCCCTCCACTTT	CAWTGNRSPLHF
TRBJ2-7	TRBV27	TRBD1	NA	TGTGCCAGCAGTCCCGGACAGGGGGCATACGAGCAGTACTTC	CASSPGQGAYEQYF
TRBJ1-2	TRBV6-2/TRBV6-3	NA	NA	TGTGCCAGCAGTTACAGGGACTATGGCTACACCTTC	CASSYRDYGYTF
TRBJ1-1	TRBV3-1/TRBV3-2	NA	NA	TGTGCCAGCAGCCAAGGAGACCTGGCATTCGCACGGGATCCTGAAGCTTTCTTT	CASSQGDLAFARDPEAFF
TRBJ1-1	TRBV5-1	NA	NA	TGCGCCAGCAGCTCCGAGGGCTTTGAAGCTTTCTTT	CASSSEGFEAFF
TRBJ1-5	TRBV30	NA	NA	TGTGCCTGGAGTGTGGGGGATAATCAGCCCCAGCATTTT	CAWSVGDNQPQHF
TRBJ2-7	TRBV4-1	TRBD2	NA	TGCGCCAGCAGCCAACCTAGCGGGGGGAGCTCCTACGAGCAGTACTTC	CASSQPSGGSSYEQYF
TRBJ1-2	TRBV29-1	NA	NA	TGCAGCGTTGAAACAGGGAACTATGGCTACACCTTC	CSVETGNYGYTF
TRBJ2-7	TRBV30	NA	NA	TGTGCCTGGAGTGGGTACAGGGACACCACCTACGAGCAGTACTTC	CAWSGYRDTTYEQYF
TRBJ2-1	TRBV11-3	TRBD1	NA	TGTGCCAGCAGCTTGGGACAGGGGGCGTATGAGCAGTTCTTC	CASSLGQGAYEQFF
TRBJ1-2	TRBV19	NA	NA	TGTGCCAGTAGTATAGAGTCCGGGGGCTATGGCTACACCTTC	CASSIESGGYGYTF
TRBJ1-1	TRBV12-3/TRBV12-4	NA	NA	TGTGCCAGCAGGTACACGGGGAACACTGAAGCTTTCTTT	CASRYTGNTEAFF
TRBJ1-2	TRBV21-1	NA	NA	TGTGCCAGCAGCAAAGAGACACAGGGGTATGGCTACACCTTC	CASSKETQGYGYTF
TRBJ2-7	TRBV7-2	NA	once	TGTGCCAGCAGCTTTAATTTTCCCTCCTACGAGCAGTACTTC	CASSFNFPSYEQYF
TRBJ2-1	TRBV9	NA	once	TGTGCCAGCAGCCGTCTAGGGGAGGCCTACAATGAGCAGTTCTTC	CASSRLGEAYNEQFF
TRBJ2-1	TRBV21-1	NA	NA	TGTGCCAGCAGCATCCGACAGGACTACAATGAGCAGTTCTTC	CASSIRQDYNEQFF
TRBJ2-5	TRBV12-3/TRBV12-4	NA	NA	TGTGCCAGCGGCGAAGAGCGAAAGACCCAGTACTTC	CASGEERKTQYF
TRBJ1-1	TRBV6-5	NA	NA	TGTGCCAGCAGTTACTCGGACCTGAACACTGAAGCTTTCTTT	CASSYSDLNTEAFF
TRBJ2-1	TRBV18	TRBD1	NA	TGTGCCAGCTCAACCGGGACAGGGGTAGGCAATGAGCAGTTCTTC	CASSTGTGVGNEQFF
TRBJ1-1	TRBV9	NA	NA	TGTGCCAGCAGCCCCCGGACAGAGAACACTGAAGCTTTCTTT	CASSPRTENTEAFF
TRBJ2-5	TRBV28	NA	NA	TGTGCCAGCAGTTCCCGCCGTTACACTGGTGAGGGGACAAGGGAGACCCAGTACTTC	CASSSRRYTGEGTRETQYF
TRBJ1-2	TRBV6-5	NA	NA	TGTGCCAGCAGTTACGGGGGAATGACTGGCTACACCTTC	CASSYGGMTGYTF